Below, 2 T cell receptor beta chains from the same sample are listed, as sequenced in a study of T cells in localized non-small cell lung cancer. TCRdb's table, derived via immunoSEQ multiplex PCR, lists solely in-frame clones and lacks some. The sample records approximately 7,000 clones, more than 35% being singletons. The sequencing used lung tumor tissue, collected before any cancer treatment. The receptors shown here come from a man between 40 and 70 years old with stage III lung adenocarcinoma.

V usage is TRBV22-1 and J usage is TRBJ2-1; no check of the table's D call, TRBD1, against the DNA was made. TRBV22-1 is an annotated pseudogene. The CDR3 contains 13 residues. The CDR3 loop reads CASRPGQGAEQFF. The CDR3 bases are TGTGCCAGCAGACCGGGACAGGGAGCTGAGCAGTTCTTC.

This rearrangement joins TRBV30 to TRBJ2-2; D might be TRBD1 (7 bases). With 5 bases removed from V and 1 base from J, the gap between germline ends came to 11 bases. The CDR3 is made up of 14 amino acids. The germline CDR1 and CDR2 sequences are GTSNPN and SVGIG (reference sequence). CDR3 in DNA: TGTGCCTGGGCGGGACAGCAGAACACCGGGGAGCTGTTTTTT. It codes for CAWAGQQNTGELFF.